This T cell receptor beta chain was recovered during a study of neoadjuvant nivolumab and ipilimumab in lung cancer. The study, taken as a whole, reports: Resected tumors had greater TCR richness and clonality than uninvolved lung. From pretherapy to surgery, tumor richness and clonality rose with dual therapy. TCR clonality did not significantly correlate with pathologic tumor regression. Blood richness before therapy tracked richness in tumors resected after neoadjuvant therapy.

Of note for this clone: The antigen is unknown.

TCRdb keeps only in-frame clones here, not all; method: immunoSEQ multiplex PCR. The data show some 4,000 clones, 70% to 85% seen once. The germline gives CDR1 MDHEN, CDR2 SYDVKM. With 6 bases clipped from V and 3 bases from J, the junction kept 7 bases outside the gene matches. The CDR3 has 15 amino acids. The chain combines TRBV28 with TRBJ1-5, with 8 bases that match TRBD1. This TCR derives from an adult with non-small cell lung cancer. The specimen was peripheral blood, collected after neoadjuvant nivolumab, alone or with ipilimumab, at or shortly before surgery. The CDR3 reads CASRRQGSNNQPQHF. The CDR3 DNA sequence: TGTGCCAGCAGACGACAGGGGAGCAACAATCAGCCCCAGCATTTT.